The rows below give T cell receptor beta chains drawn from one sample of a study of shared clonotypes between healthy human individuals. Assay used: immunoSEQ multiplex PCR; TCRdb lists only in-frame clones, some missing. Here the sample spans about 1,500,000 clones, around 97% being singletons. Sequencing was carried out using naive CD4+ T cells sorted from blood. The receptors derive from a young man in good health. Both conserved end residues are part of each CDR3. The order of the fields is J gene, V gene, D gene, CDR3 protein, CDR3 DNA. D genes are given only for firm matches.

>TRBJ2-7|TRBV15|TRBD1
CATSRTGGGYEQYF
TGTGCCACCTCCCGGACAGGGGGCGGTTACGAGCAGTACTTC
>TRBJ2-7|TRBV10-1|NA
CASSAAGPYEQYF
TGCGCCAGCAGTGCCGCAGGACCGTACGAGCAGTACTTC
>TRBJ2-1|TRBV2|NA
CASSEARGAYNEQFF
TGTGCCAGCAGTGAAGCCAGGGGAGCCTACAATGAGCAGTTCTTC
>TRBJ1-4|TRBV7-2|NA
CASSGQHTTNEKLFF
TGTGCCAGCTCTGGACAGCACACAACTAATGAAAAACTGTTTTTT
>TRBJ2-5|TRBV7-9|NA
CASSLGLGSETQYF
TGTGCCAGCAGCTTAGGTCTGGGGTCGGAGACCCAGTACTTC
>TRBJ1-4|TRBV9|NA
CASSVDPGGNEKLFF
TGTGCCAGCAGCGTAGACCCTGGGGGGAATGAAAAACTGTTTTTT
>TRBJ1-5|TRBV28|TRBD1
CASSFSDRANQPQHF
TGTGCCAGCAGTTTCTCCGACAGGGCTAATCAGCCCCAGCATTTT
>TRBJ2-2|TRBV4-3|NA
CASSSRALGTGELFF
TGCGCCAGCAGCAGCCGGGCCCTTGGGACCGGGGAGCTGTTTTTT
>TRBJ2-7|TRBV27|TRBD2
CASSFLTSGRGLYEQYF
TGTGCCAGCAGTTTCTTGACTAGCGGGAGGGGTCTCTACGAGCAGTACTTC
>TRBJ2-1|TRBV7-4|TRBD2
CASSLAIREGLNEQFF
TGTGCCAGCAGCTTGGCTATAAGGGAGGGCCTCAATGAGCAGTTCTTC
>TRBJ1-1|TRBV18|NA
CASSPQGATEAFF
TGTGCCAGCTCACCCCAAGGGGCCACTGAAGCTTTCTTT
>TRBJ1-4|TRBV10-3|NA
CAISEWGRGPAGEKLFF
TGTGCCATCAGTGAGTGGGGCAGGGGCCCTGCCGGCGAAAAACTGTTTTTT
>TRBJ1-5|TRBV15|NA
CATSRDLQGGINQPQHF
TGTGCCACCAGCAGAGATCTACAGGGAGGAATCAATCAGCCCCAGCATTTT
>TRBJ1-1|TRBV29-1|NA
CSVEWGGMNTEAFF
TGCAGCGTTGAATGGGGGGGCATGAACACTGAAGCTTTCTTT
>TRBJ2-3|TRBV14|TRBD1
CASSQKRQGSTDTQYF
TGTGCCAGCAGCCAAAAGAGACAGGGGAGCACAGATACGCAGTATTTT
>TRBJ1-2|TRBV7-2|NA
CASSLGGPGYGYTF
TGTGCCAGCAGCTTAGGGGGCCCTGGCTATGGCTACACCTTC
>TRBJ2-4|TRBV25-1|NA
CASSEIAKNIQYF
TGTGCCAGCAGTGAAATAGCCAAAAACATTCAGTACTTC
>TRBJ2-5|TRBV7-9|NA
CASSSPIQRETQYF
TGTGCCAGCAGCTCCCCCATTCAGCGAGAGACCCAGTACTTC
>TRBJ2-3|TRBV5-1|NA
CASSLGAGDSTDTQYF
TGCGCCAGCAGCTTGGGGGCAGGGGATAGCACAGATACGCAGTATTTT
>TRBJ1-2|TRBV18|TRBD1
CASSGGQTYGYTF
TGTGCCAGCTCCGGGGGACAGACATATGGCTACACCTTC
>TRBJ2-2|TRBV6-1|NA
CATLLGAGNTGELFF
TGTGCCACCCTGTTGGGGGCGGGGAACACCGGGGAGCTGTTTTTT
>TRBJ1-5|TRBV5-1|TRBD1
CASSLAGQAGDQPQHF
TGCGCCAGCAGCTTGGCCGGACAGGCCGGCGATCAGCCCCAGCATTTT
>TRBJ2-7|TRBV5-6|TRBD1
CASSLAPGTGGGEQYF
TGTGCCAGCAGCTTGGCCCCGGGGACAGGGGGCGGCGAGCAGTACTTC
>TRBJ2-7|TRBV5-4|NA
CASRRDLSSYEQYF
TGTGCCAGCCGCCGGGACTTATCCTCCTACGAGCAGTACTTC
>TRBJ2-2|TRBV30|NA
CAWRGGANTGELFF
TGTGCCTGGAGGGGAGGAGCGAACACCGGGGAGCTGTTTTTT